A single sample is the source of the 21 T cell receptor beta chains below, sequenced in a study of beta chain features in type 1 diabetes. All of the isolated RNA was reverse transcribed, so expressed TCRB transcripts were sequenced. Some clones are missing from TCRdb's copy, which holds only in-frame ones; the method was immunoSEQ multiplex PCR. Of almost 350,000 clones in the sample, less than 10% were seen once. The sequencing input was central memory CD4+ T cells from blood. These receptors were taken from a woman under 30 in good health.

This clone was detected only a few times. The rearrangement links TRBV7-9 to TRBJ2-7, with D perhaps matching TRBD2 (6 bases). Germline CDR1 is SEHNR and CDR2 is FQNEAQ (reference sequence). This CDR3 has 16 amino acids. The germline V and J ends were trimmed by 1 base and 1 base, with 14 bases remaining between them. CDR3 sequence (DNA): TGTGCCAGCAGCTTAGGAGTAGGTGGGAGGTCCTACGAGCAGTACTTC. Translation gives CASSLGVGGRSYEQYF. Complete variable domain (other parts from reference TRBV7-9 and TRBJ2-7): DTGVSQNPRHKITKRGQNVTFRCDPISEHNRLYWYRQTLGQGPEFLTYFQNEAQLEKSRLLSDRFSAERPKGSFSTLEIQRTEQGDSAMYLCASSLGVGGRSYEQYFGPGTRLTVT.

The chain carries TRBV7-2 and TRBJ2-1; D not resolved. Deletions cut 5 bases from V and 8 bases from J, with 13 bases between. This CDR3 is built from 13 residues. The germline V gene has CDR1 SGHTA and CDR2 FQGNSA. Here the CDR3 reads CASSPVAGYEQFF. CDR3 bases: TGTGCCAGCAGCCCCGTGGCAGGCTATGAGCAGTTCTTC. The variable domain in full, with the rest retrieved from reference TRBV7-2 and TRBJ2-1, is GAGVSQSPSNKVTEKGKDVELRCDPISGHTALYWYRQSLGQGLEFLIYFQGNSAPDKSGLPSDRFSAERTGGSVSTLTIQRTQQEDSAVYLCASSPVAGYEQFFGPGTRLTVL.

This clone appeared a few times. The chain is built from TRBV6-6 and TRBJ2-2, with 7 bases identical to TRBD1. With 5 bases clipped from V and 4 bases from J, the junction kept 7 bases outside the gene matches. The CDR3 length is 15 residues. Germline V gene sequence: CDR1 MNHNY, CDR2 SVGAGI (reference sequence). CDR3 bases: TGTGCCAGCAGTCATAGACAGGGCCCCACCGGGGAGCTGTTTTTT. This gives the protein CASSHRQGPTGELFF.

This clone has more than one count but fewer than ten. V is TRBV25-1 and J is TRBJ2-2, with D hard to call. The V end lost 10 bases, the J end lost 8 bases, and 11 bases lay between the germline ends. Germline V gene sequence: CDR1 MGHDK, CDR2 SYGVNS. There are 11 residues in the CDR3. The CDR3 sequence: CATAFGGELFF. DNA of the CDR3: TGTGCCACCGCGTTTGGGGGGGAGCTGTTTTTT.

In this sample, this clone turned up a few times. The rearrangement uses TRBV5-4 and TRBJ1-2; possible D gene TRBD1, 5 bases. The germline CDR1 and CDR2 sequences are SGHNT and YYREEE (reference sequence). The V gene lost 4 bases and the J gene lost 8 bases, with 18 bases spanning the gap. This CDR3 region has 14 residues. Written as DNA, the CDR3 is TGTGCCAGCAGCCACTCCCGGGGGGAGGAAGGCTACACCTTC. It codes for CASSHSRGEEGYTF.

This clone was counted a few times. Here the CDR3 DNA reads TGTGCCAGCAGTTTTCGGGGGAGTGAGCAGTTCTTC. Translating it yields CASSFRGSEQFF. The gene calls are TRBV27 and TRBJ2-1; tentatively, D is TRBD2 (6 bases). With 3 bases removed from V and 9 bases from J, the gap between germline ends came to 9 bases. This CDR3 spans 12 amino acids. Germline CDR1 and CDR2: MNHEY and SMNVEV (reference sequence).

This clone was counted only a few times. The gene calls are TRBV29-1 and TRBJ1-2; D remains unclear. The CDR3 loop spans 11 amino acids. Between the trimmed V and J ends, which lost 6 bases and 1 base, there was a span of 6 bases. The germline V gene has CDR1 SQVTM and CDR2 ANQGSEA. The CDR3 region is CSVGNNYGYTF. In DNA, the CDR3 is TGCAGCGTCGGGAATAACTATGGCTACACCTTC.

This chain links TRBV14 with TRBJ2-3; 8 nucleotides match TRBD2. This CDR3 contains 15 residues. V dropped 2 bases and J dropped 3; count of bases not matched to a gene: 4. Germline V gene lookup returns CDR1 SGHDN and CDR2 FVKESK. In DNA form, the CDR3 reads TGTGCCAGCAGCCAACTAGCGGGTCCGACAGATACGCAGTATTTT. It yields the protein CASSQLAGPTDTQYF.

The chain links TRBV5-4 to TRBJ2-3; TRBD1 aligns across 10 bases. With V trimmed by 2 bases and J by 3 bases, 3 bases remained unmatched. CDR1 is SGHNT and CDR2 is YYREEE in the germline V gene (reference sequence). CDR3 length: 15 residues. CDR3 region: CASSFGGQGTDTQYF. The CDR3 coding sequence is TGTGCCAGCAGCTTCGGGGGACAGGGGACAGATACGCAGTATTTT.

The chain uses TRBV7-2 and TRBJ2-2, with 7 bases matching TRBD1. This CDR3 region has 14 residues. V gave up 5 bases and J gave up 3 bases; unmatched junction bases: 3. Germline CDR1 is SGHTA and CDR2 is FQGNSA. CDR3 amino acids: CASSKTGYTGELFF. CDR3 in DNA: TGTGCCAGCAGCAAGACAGGGTACACCGGGGAGCTGTTTTTT.

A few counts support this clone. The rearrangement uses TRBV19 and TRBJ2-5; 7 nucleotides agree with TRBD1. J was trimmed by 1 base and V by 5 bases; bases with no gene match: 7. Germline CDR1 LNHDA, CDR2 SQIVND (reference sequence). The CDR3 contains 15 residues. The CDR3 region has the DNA TGTGCCAGTAGTTTAGGGGGCGCACGCCAAGAGACCCAGTACTTC. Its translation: CASSLGGARQETQYF.

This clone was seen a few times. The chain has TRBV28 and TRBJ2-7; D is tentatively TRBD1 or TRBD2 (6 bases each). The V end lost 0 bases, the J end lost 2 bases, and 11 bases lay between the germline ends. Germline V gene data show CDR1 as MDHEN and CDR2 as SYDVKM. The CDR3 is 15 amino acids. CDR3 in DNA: TGTGCCAGCAGTTTATGGAGGGGGGAGACCTACGAGCAGTACTTC. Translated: CASSLWRGETYEQYF. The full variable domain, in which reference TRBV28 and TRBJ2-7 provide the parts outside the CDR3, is DVKVTQSSRYLVKRTGEKVFLECVQDMDHENMFWYRQDPGLGLRLIYFSYDVKMKEKGDIPEGYSVSREKKERFSLILESASTNQTSMYLCASSLWRGETYEQYFGPGTRLTVT.

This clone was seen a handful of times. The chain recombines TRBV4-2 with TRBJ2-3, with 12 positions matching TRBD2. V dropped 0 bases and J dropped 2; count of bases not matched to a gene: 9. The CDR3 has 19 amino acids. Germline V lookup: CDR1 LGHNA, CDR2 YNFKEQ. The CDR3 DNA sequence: TGTGCCAGCAGCCAAGATCCAGCCCTAGCGGGAGGGTTCACAGATACGCAGTATTTT. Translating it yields CASSQDPALAGGFTDTQYF.

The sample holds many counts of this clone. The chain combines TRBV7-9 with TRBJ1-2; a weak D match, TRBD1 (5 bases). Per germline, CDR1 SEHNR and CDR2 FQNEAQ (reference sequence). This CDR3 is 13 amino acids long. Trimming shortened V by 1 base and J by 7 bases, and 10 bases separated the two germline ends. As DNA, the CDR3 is TGTGCCAGCAGCTTAGAATTTCAGGGTGGCTACACCTTC. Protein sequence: CASSLEFQGGYTF. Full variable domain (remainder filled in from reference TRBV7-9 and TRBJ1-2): DTGVSQNPRHKITKRGQNVTFRCDPISEHNRLYWYRQTLGQGPEFLTYFQNEAQLEKSRLLSDRFSAERPKGSFSTLEIQRTEQGDSAMYLCASSLEFQGGYTFGSGTRLTVV.

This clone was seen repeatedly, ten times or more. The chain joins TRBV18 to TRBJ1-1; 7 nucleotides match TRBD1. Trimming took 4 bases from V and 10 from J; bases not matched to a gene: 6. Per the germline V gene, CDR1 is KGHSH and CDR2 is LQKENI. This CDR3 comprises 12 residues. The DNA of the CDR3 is TGTGCCAGCTCACTGGACAGGACCTCAGCTTTCTTT. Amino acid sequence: CASSLDRTSAFF.

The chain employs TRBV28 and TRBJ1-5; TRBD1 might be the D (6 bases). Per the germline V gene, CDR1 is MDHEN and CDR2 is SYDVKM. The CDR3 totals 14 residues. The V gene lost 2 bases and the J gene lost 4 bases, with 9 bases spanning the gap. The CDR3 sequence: CASSLEGGNQPQHF. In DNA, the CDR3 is TGTGCCAGCAGTTTAGAGGGGGGAAATCAGCCCCAGCATTTT.

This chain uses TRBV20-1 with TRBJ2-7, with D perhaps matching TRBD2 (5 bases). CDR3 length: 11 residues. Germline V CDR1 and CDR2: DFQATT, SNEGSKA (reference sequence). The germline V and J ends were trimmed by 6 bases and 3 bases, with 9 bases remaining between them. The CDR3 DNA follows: TGCAGTGCCCGAGAGGGCTACGAGCAGTACTTC. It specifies CSAREGYEQYF.

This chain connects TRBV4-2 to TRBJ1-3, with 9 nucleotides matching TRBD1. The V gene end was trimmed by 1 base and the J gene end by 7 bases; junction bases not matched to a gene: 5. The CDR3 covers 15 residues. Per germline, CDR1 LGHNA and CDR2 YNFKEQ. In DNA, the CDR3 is TGTGCCAGCAGCCAAGCCGGTGGGACAGGGAACACCATATATTTT. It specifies CASSQAGGTGNTIYF.

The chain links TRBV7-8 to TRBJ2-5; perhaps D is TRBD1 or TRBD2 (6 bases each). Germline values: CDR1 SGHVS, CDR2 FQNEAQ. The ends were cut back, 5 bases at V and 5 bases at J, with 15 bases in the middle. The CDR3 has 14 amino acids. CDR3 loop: CASSLFGGQETQYF. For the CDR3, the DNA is TGTGCCAGCAGCCTCTTTGGGGGGCAGGAGACCCAGTACTTC.

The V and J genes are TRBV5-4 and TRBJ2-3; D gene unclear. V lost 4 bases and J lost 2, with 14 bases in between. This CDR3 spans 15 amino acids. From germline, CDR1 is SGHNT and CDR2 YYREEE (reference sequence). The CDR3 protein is CASSPNDAYTDTQYF. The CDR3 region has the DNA TGTGCCAGCAGCCCGAATGATGCCTACACAGATACGCAGTATTTT.

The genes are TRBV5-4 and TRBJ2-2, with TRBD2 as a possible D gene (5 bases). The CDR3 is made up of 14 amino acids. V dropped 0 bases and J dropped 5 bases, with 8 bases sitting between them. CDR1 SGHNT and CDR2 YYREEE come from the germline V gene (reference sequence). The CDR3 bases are TGTGCCAGCAGCTTGGGACTACCTACCGGGGAGCTGTTTTTT. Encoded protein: CASSLGLPTGELFF.